The 22 T cell receptor beta chains presented below share a single source sample, sequenced in a study of control samples from healthy donors and cancer patients. Profiled with immunoSEQ multiplex PCR; TCRdb holds only in-frame clones, not every one. The repertoire table contains roughly 190,000 clones. Material: blood. These receptors originate from a woman between 25 and 40 years old in good health.

The chain has TRBV7-2 and TRBJ2-7; D is perhaps TRBD2 (6 bases). The CDR3 has 14 residues. Germline V gives CDR1 SGHTA, CDR2 FQGNSA. Trimming shortened V by 1 base and J by 5 bases, and 12 bases separated the two germline ends. This chain's CDR3 is CASSLGRDLNEQYF. CDR3 nucleotide sequence: TGTGCCAGCAGCTTAGGCCGGGACTTAAACGAGCAGTACTTC.

The rearrangement joins TRBV12-3 or TRBV12-4 to TRBJ1-2; TRBD1 might be the D (5 bases). Trimming took off 4 bases at V and 8 bases at J, with 11 bases between the two ends. This CDR3 contains 12 residues. In DNA, the CDR3 is TGTGCCAGCAGTTGGGGCCAGGAGGGCTACACCTTC. Translated, it gives CASSWGQEGYTF.

The chain carries TRBV7-3 and TRBJ2-3; unclear D gene. V lost 5 bases and J lost 5, with 14 bases in between. This CDR3 is 14 amino acids long. From germline, CDR1 is SGHTA and CDR2 FQGTGA. CDR3 loop: CASSTALGIDTQYF. For the CDR3, the DNA is TGTGCCAGCAGCACCGCATTGGGGATAGATACGCAGTATTTT.

The chain carries TRBV4-1 and TRBJ1-5, with TRBD1 as a possible D gene (6 bases). Trimming shortened V by 4 bases and J by 2 bases, and 15 bases separated the two germline ends. Germline V gives CDR1 MGHRA, CDR2 YSYEKL. There are 16 residues in the CDR3. The CDR3 sequence: CASSPSGVVGNQPQHF. Here the CDR3 DNA reads TGCGCCAGCAGCCCCTCAGGGGTAGTGGGCAATCAGCCCCAGCATTTT.

V usage is TRBV7-9 and J usage is TRBJ2-1; D remains unclear. This CDR3 region has 13 residues. Trimming stripped 6 bases from V and 8 bases from J, with 14 bases between. Germline loops: CDR1 SEHNR, CDR2 FQNEAQ (reference sequence). Here the CDR3 reads CASRPSAEDEQFF. CDR3 nucleotides: TGTGCCAGCAGGCCTTCCGCCGAGGATGAGCAGTTCTTC.

This chain connects TRBV5-1 to TRBJ1-2; D gene uncertain. CDR1 and CDR2 from the germline V gene are SGHRS and YFSETQ. Trimming removed 4 bases from V and 6 bases from J, with 7 bases in between. The CDR3 has 11 residues. The CDR3 is CASSRGNGYTF. The CDR3 DNA is TGCGCCAGCAGCCGGGGTAATGGCTACACCTTC.

The gene calls are TRBV6-2 or TRBV6-3 and TRBJ1-5, with D possibly being TRBD1 (5 bases). The germline V gene encodes CDR1 MNHEY and CDR2 SVGEGT. This CDR3 contains 14 residues. Trimming shortened V by 2 bases and J by 4 bases, and 9 bases separated the two germline ends. The CDR3 spells CASSYGAVNQPQHF. The DNA for the CDR3 is TGTGCCAGCAGTTACGGGGCAGTAAATCAGCCCCAGCATTTT.

V gene TRBV5-1 combines with J gene TRBJ2-3; D is perhaps TRBD2 (7 bases). The CDR3 consists of 15 residues. The germline gives CDR1 SGHRS, CDR2 YFSETQ. With 3 bases removed from V and 4 bases from J, the gap between germline ends came to 15 bases. CDR3 coding DNA: TGCGCCAGCAGCTCGGGGGCGGGGGCGGCAGATACGCAGTATTTT. Protein sequence: CASSSGAGAADTQYF.

The CDR3 loop is CASSTFGLVSGNTIYF. The DNA for the CDR3 is TGCGCCAGCAGTACTTTCGGACTCGTATCTGGAAACACCATATATTTT. The chain combines TRBV5-1 with TRBJ1-3; D is undetermined. CDR1 and CDR2 (germline): SGHRS, YFSETQ. V was shortened by 5 bases and J by 1 base, with 16 bases between the two germline ends. The CDR3 sequence is 16 residues long.

This chain connects TRBV5-1 to TRBJ1-1, with 11 bases matching TRBD1. V lost 3 bases and J lost 12; bases outside the gene matches: 10. Germline V gene lookup returns CDR1 SGHRS and CDR2 YFSETQ. CDR3 length equals 14 residues. DNA of the CDR3: TGCGCCAGCAGCTCCGGGACAGGGGGAGGGATAACTTTCTTT. Its protein is CASSSGTGGGITFF.

The J gene is TRBJ2-5, the V gene TRBV6-6; 9 positions agree with TRBD2. The length of the CDR3 is 15 residues. V lost 5 bases and J lost 2; bases outside the gene matches: 6. The germline V gene has CDR1 MNHNY and CDR2 SVGAGI (reference sequence). CDR3: CASSNSGGTQETQYF. In DNA form, the CDR3 reads TGTGCCAGCAGTAATAGCGGGGGCACACAAGAGACCCAGTACTTC.

CDR3 loop: CASSGGPRRNTEAFF. The CDR3 DNA reads TGTGCCAGCAGCGGGGGTCCTCGGAGGAACACTGAAGCTTTCTTT. V is TRBV5-4 and J is TRBJ1-1, with D tentatively TRBD1 (5 bases). CDR3 size: 15 residues. Germline V gene sequence: CDR1 SGHNT, CDR2 YYREEE (reference sequence). The V and J ends lost 4 bases and 1 base respectively, with 14 bases between them.

J is TRBJ1-2 and V is TRBV6-5; 7 bases align to TRBD1. This CDR3 spans 15 amino acids. Germline trimming cut 4 bases from V and 2 bases from J; bases unmatched to any gene: 7. Per germline, CDR1 MNHEY and CDR2 SVGAGI. The DNA for the CDR3 is TGTGCCAGCAGTTTAGGGGACAGACCGAACTATGGCTACACCTTC. It encodes CASSLGDRPNYGYTF.

V is TRBV6-1 and J is TRBJ2-2, with 7 bases that match TRBD2. Germline assignment: CDR1 MNHNS and CDR2 SASEGT. The V gene end was trimmed by 1 base and the J gene end by 5 bases; junction bases not matched to a gene: 7. The CDR3 has 16 residues. The CDR3 spells CASSEVSGDGTGELFF. For the CDR3, the DNA is TGTGCCAGCAGTGAAGTAAGCGGGGATGGGACCGGGGAGCTGTTTTTT.

The CDR3 coding sequence is TGTGCCAGCGCAGGGTGGGTAGGTGGCTACACCTTC. This gives the protein CASAGWVGGYTF. The rearrangement links TRBV12-3 or TRBV12-4 to TRBJ1-2; the D gene is possibly TRBD1 (5 bases). The CDR3 runs 12 residues. Trimming stripped 8 bases from V and 7 bases from J, with 14 bases between.

The chain couples TRBV4-1 to TRBJ2-2; D remains ambiguous. The CDR3 is 16 residues long. Germline V gene data show CDR1 as MGHRA and CDR2 as YSYEKL. The V gene lost 1 base and the J gene lost 0 bases, with 9 bases spanning the gap. The CDR3 DNA is TGCGCCAGCAGCCAAGTCCGGCTTTCGAACACCGGGGAGCTGTTTTTT. Translated: CASSQVRLSNTGELFF.

The chain is built from TRBV7-9 and TRBJ1-2; D is unresolved. Germline assignment: CDR1 SEHNR and CDR2 FQNEAQ (reference sequence). Trimming removed 7 bases from V and 7 bases from J, with 10 bases in between. The CDR3 contains 11 residues. The CDR3 DNA reads TGTGCCAGCACCGCCCTTGGTGGCTACACCTTC. Translation gives CASTALGGYTF.

V is TRBV28 and J is TRBJ1-6; TRBD1 matches at 11 bases. This CDR3 is built from 14 residues. The V gene end was trimmed by 8 bases and the J gene end by 6 bases; junction bases not matched to a gene: 3. Germline CDR1 MDHEN, CDR2 SYDVKM. In DNA, the CDR3 is TGTGCCAGCGGGGGACAGGGGGTTAATTCACCCCTCCACTTT. Translation gives CASGGQGVNSPLHF.

V is TRBV4-2 and J is TRBJ1-2; D gene unclear. CDR1 is LGHNA, CDR2 YNFKEQ, per germline. CDR3 size: 17 residues. Between the trimmed V and J ends, which lost 1 base and 2 bases, there was a span of 17 bases. The DNA of the CDR3 is TGTGCCAGCAGCCAAGGGCGTGGGCAGGAGTACAACTATGGCTACACCTTC. As protein: CASSQGRGQEYNYGYTF.

The chain has TRBV3-1 (or the pseudogene TRBV3-2) and TRBJ2-7; no definite D call. This CDR3 spans 13 amino acids. Germline V CDR1 and CDR2: LGHDT, YNNKEL (reference sequence). Trimming removed 0 bases at V and 6 bases at J, with 9 bases between. DNA of the CDR3: TGTGCCAGCAGCCAAGATGCGGCTCTCGAGCAGTACTTC. Encoded protein: CASSQDAALEQYF.

The CDR3 loop reads CASSLDRVNQPQHF. CDR3 DNA sequence: TGTGCCAGCAGTTTGGACAGGGTCAATCAGCCCCAGCATTTT. V and J are TRBV28 and TRBJ1-5; 8 nucleotides match TRBD1. V lost 3 bases, J lost 3 bases, and 1 base stayed unmatched. Germline values: CDR1 MDHEN, CDR2 SYDVKM. The length of the CDR3 is 14 residues. The full variable domain, with the rest looked up from reference TRBV28 and TRBJ1-5, is DVKVTQSSRYLVKRTGEKVFLECVQDMDHENMFWYRQDPGLGLRLIYFSYDVKMKEKGDIPEGYSVSREKKERFSLILESASTNQTSMYLCASSLDRVNQPQHFGDGTRLSIL.

The rearrangement uses TRBV2 and TRBJ2-1; D is uncertain. The CDR3 covers 14 residues. V shed 4 bases and J shed 6 bases, with 13 bases lying between them. Germline V gives CDR1 SNHLY, CDR2 FYNNEI. CDR3 in DNA: TGTGCCAGCAGTGCATCTACAGTGCGCAATGAGCAGTTCTTC. Translating it yields CASSASTVRNEQFF.